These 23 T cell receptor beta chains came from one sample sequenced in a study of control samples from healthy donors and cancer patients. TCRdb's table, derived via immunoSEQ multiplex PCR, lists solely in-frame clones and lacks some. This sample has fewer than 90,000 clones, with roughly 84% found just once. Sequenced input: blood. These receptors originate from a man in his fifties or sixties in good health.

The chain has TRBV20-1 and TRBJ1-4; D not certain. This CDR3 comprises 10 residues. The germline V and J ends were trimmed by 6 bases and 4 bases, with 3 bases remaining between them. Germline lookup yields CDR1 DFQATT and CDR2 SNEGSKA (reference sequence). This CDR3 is CSAGNEKLFF. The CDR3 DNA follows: TGCAGTGCGGGTAATGAAAAACTGTTTTTT.

This chain's CDR3 is CASSLRVAGGKESNEQFF. The CDR3, as DNA: TGTGCCAGCAGCTTGAGAGTAGCGGGAGGTAAAGAAAGCAATGAGCAGTTCTTC. V usage is TRBV5-6 and J usage is TRBJ2-1; 10 bases match TRBD2. Germline CDR1 is SGHDT and CDR2 is YYEEEE. The CDR3 loop spans 18 amino acids. V lost 1 base and J lost 6; bases outside the gene matches: 13.

CDR3 in amino acids: CASSLAGQAGELFF. The CDR3 coding sequence is TGCGCCAGCAGCTTGGCCGGACAGGCCGGGGAGCTGTTTTTT. The chain joins TRBV5-1 to TRBJ2-2, with 7 bases that match TRBD1. The germline CDR1 and CDR2 sequences are SGHRS and YFSETQ. The CDR3 totals 14 residues. Losses at the gene ends were 0 bases for V and 6 bases for J; bases not matched to a gene: 2. Looking up the rest from reference TRBV5-1 and TRBJ2-2 gives the full variable domain: KAGVTQTPRYLIKTRGQQVTLSCSPISGHRSVSWYQQTPGQGLQFLFEYFSETQRNKGNFPGRFSGRQFSNSRSEMNVSTLELGDSALYLCASSLAGQAGELFFGEGSRLTVL.

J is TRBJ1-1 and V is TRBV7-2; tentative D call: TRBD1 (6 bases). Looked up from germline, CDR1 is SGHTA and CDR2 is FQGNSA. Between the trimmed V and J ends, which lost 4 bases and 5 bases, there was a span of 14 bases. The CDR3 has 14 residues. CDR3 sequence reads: CASSSGVSVTEAFF. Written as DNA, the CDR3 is TGTGCCAGCAGCTCAGGGGTATCGGTTACTGAAGCTTTCTTT.

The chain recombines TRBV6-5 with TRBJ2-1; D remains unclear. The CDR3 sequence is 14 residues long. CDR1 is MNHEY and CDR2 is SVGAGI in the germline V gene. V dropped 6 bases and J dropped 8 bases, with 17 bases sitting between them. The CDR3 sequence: CASSSPVWVHEQFF. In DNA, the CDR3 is TGTGCCAGCAGCTCCCCCGTGTGGGTGCATGAGCAGTTCTTC.

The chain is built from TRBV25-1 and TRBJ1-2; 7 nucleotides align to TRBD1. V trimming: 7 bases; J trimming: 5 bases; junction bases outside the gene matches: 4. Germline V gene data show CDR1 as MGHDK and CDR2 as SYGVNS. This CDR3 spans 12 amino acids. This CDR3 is CASKGTDYGYTF. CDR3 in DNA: TGTGCCAGCAAAGGGACAGATTATGGCTACACCTTC.

The CDR3 region is CASSVSSDSNTEAFF. CDR3 DNA sequence: TGTGCCAGCAGCGTCTCCTCCGACAGTAACACTGAAGCTTTCTTT. J is TRBJ1-1 and V is TRBV9, with D possibly matching TRBD1 (5 bases). The CDR3 runs to 15 residues. With 2 bases removed from V and 2 bases from J, the gap between germline ends came to 13 bases. Germline CDR1 SGDLS, CDR2 YYNGEE.

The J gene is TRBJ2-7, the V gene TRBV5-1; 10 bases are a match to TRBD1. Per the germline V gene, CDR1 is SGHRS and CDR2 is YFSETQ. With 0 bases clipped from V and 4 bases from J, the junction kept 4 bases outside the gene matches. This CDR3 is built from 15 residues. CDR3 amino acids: CASSLGQGASYEQYF. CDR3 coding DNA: TGCGCCAGCAGCTTGGGACAGGGGGCCTCGTACGAGCAGTACTTC.

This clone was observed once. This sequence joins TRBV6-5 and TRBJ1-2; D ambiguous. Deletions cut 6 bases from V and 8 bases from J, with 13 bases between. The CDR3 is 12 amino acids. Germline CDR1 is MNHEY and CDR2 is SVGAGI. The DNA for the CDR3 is TGTGCCAGCAGCCAAGACTGGCGGGGCTACACCTTC. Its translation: CASSQDWRGYTF.

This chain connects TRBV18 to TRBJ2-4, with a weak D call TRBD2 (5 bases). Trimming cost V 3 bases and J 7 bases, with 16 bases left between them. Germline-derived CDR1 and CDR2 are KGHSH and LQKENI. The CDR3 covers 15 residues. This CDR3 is CASSPNGGRDNIQYF. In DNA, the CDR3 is TGTGCCAGCTCACCCAATGGAGGCCGGGATAACATTCAGTACTTC.

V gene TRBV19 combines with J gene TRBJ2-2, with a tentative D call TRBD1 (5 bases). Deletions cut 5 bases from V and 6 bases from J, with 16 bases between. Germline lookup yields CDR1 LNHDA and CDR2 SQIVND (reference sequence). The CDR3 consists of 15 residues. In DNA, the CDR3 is TGTGCCAGTAGTTACAGGTGGGGTAAAGCCGGGGAGCTGTTTTTT. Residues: CASSYRWGKAGELFF.

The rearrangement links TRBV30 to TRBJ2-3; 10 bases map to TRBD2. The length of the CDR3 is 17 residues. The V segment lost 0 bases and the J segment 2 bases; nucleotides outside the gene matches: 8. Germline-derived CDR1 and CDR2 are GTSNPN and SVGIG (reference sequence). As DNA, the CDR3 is TGTGCCTGGAGTGTAAAGATGAGCGGGGGGGACACAGATACGCAGTATTTT. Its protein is CAWSVKMSGGDTDTQYF.

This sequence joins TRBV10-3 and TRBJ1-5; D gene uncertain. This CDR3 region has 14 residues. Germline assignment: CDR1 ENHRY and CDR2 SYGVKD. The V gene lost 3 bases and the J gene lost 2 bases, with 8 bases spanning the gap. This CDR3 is CAISDIEGNQPQHF. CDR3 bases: TGTGCCATCAGTGACATAGAGGGCAATCAGCCCCAGCATTTT.

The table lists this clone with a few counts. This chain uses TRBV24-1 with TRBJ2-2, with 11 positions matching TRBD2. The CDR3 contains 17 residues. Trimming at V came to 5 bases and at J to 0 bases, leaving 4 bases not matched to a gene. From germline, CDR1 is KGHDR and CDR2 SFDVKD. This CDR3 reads CATSVLAGGPNTGELFF. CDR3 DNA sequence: TGTGCCACCAGTGTTCTAGCGGGAGGCCCGAACACCGGGGAGCTGTTTTTT.

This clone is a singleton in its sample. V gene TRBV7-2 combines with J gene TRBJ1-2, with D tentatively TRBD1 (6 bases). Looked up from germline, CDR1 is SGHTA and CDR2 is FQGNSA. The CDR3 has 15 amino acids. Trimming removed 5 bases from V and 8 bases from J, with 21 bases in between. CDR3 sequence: CASSPPGRGGRGYTF. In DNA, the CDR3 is TGTGCCAGCAGCCCGCCGGGGAGGGGGGGGCGCGGCTACACCTTC.

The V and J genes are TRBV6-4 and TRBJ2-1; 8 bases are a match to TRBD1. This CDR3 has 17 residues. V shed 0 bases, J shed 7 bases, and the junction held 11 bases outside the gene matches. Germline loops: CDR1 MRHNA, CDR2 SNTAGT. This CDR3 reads CASSDSSLRQGRNEQFF. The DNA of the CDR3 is TGTGCCAGCAGTGACTCCTCCCTTAGACAGGGGCGGAATGAGCAGTTCTTC.

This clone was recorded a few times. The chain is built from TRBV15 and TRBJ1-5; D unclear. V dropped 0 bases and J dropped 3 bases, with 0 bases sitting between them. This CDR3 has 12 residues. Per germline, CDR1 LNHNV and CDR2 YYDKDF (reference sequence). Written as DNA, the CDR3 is TGTGCCACCAGCAGAGACAATCAGCCCCAGCATTTT. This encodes CATSRDNQPQHF. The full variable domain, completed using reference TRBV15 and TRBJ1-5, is DAMVIQNPRYQVTQFGKPVTLSCSQTLNHNVMYWYQQKSSQAPKLLFHYYDKDFNNEADTPDNFQSRRPNTSFCFLDIRSPGLGDTAMYLCATSRDNQPQHFGDGTRLSIL.

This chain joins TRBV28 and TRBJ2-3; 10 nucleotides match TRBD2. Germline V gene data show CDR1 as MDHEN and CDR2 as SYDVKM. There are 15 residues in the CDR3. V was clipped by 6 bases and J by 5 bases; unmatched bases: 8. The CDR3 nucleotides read TGTGCCAGCAGCCCTAGCGGGAGTTTTGGAGATACGCAGTATTTT. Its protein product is CASSPSGSFGDTQYF.

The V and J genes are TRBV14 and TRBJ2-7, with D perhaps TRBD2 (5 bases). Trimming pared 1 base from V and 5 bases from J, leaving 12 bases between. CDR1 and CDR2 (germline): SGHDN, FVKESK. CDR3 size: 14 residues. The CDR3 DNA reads TGTGCCAGCAGCCAAGGGTTGGCGGGCCACGAGCAGTACTTC. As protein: CASSQGLAGHEQYF. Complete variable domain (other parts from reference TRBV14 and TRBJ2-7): EAGVTQFPSHSVIEKGQTVTLRCDPISGHDNLYWYRRVMGKEIKFLLHFVKESKQDESGMPNNRFLAERTGGTYSTLKVQPAELEDSGVYFCASSQGLAGHEQYFGPGTRLTVT.

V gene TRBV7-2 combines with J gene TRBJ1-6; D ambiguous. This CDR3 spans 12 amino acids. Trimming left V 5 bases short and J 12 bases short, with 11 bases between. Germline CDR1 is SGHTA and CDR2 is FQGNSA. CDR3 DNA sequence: TGTGCCAGCAGCCGGACGGGGAAACCCCTCCACTTT. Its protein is CASSRTGKPLHF.

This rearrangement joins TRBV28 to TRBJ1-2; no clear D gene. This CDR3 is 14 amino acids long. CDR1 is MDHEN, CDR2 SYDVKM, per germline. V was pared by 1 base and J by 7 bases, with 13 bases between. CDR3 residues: CASSLSPVGSGYTF. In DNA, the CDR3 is TGTGCCAGCAGTTTATCTCCCGTCGGGTCTGGCTACACCTTC.

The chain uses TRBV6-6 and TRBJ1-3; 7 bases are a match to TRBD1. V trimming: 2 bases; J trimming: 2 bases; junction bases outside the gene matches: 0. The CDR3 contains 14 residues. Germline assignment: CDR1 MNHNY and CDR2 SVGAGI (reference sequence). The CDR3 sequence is CASSYDRAGNTIYF. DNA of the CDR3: TGTGCCAGCAGTTACGACAGGGCTGGAAACACCATATATTTT.

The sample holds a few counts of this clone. CDR3 amino acids: CASSVGTGSRRTQYF. CDR3 coding DNA: TGTGCCAGTAGTGTGGGGACAGGTAGCCGTAGGACGCAGTATTTT. The chain links TRBV19 to TRBJ2-3, with 8 bases identical to TRBD1. Looked up from germline, CDR1 is LNHDA and CDR2 is SQIVND (reference sequence). V lost 5 bases and J lost 9; bases outside the gene matches: 13. There are 15 residues in the CDR3. Drawing the rest from reference TRBV19 and TRBJ2-3, the complete variable domain is DGGITQSPKYLFRKEGQNVTLSCEQNLNHDAMYWYRQDPGQGLRLIYYSQIVNDFQKGDIAEGYSVSREKKESFPLTVTSAQKNPTAFYLCASSVGTGSRRTQYFGPGTRLTVL.